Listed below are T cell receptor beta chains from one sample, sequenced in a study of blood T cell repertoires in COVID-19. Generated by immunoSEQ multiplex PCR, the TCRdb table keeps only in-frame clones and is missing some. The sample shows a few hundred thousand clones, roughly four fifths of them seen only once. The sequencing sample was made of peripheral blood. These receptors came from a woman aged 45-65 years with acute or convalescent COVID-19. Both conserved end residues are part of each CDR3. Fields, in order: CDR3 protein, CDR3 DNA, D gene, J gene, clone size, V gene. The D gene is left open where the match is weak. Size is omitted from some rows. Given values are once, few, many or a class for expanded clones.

CDR3 protein: CASSQDPAQGAPYEQYF
CDR3 DNA: TGCGCCAGCAGCCAAGATCCAGCGCAGGGGGCGCCTTACGAGCAGTACTTC
D gene: TRBD1
J gene: TRBJ2-7
clone size: .
V gene: TRBV4-1

CDR3 protein: CASIKRGSPYEQYF
CDR3 DNA: TGTGCCAGCATCAAACGGGGGTCCCCCTACGAGCAGTACTTC
D gene: .
J gene: TRBJ2-7
clone size: .
V gene: TRBV25-1

CDR3 protein: CASRQGARDEQFF
CDR3 DNA: TGTGCCAGCAGACAGGGGGCAAGGGATGAGCAGTTCTTC
D gene: TRBD1
J gene: TRBJ2-1
clone size: .
V gene: TRBV28

CDR3 protein: CASSIGTIEQFF
CDR3 DNA: TGTGCCAGCAGCATTGGGACAATTGAGCAGTTCTTC
D gene: .
J gene: TRBJ2-1
clone size: .
V gene: TRBV6-2/TRBV6-3

CDR3 protein: CASSLSQTANTEAFF
CDR3 DNA: TGTGCCAGCAGCTTATCTCAGACAGCGAACACTGAAGCTTTCTTT
D gene: .
J gene: TRBJ1-1
clone size: .
V gene: TRBV7-9

CDR3 protein: CASSTGQGRAFF
CDR3 DNA: TGTGCCAGCAGCACGGGACAGGGACGGGCTTTCTTT
D gene: TRBD1
J gene: TRBJ1-1
clone size: .
V gene: TRBV28

CDR3 protein: CASSWDRSSYEQYF
CDR3 DNA: TGTGCCAGCAGCTGGGACAGGAGCTCCTACGAGCAGTACTTC
D gene: TRBD1
J gene: TRBJ2-7
clone size: .
V gene: TRBV5-6

CDR3 protein: CASSPTGGRGETQYF
CDR3 DNA: TGTGCCAGCTCACCCACGGGGGGACGCGGCGAGACCCAGTACTTC
D gene: TRBD2
J gene: TRBJ2-5
clone size: .
V gene: TRBV18

CDR3 protein: CASSRFRDSKNGYTF
CDR3 DNA: TGTGCCAGCAGCAGATTTAGGGACAGCAAAAATGGCTACACCTTC
D gene: TRBD1
J gene: TRBJ1-2
clone size: .
V gene: TRBV14

CDR3 protein: CASSPGGAYGYTF
CDR3 DNA: TGTGCCAGCAGCCCCGGAGGGGCCTATGGCTACACCTTC
D gene: .
J gene: TRBJ1-2
clone size: once
V gene: TRBV3-1/TRBV3-2

CDR3 protein: CASSRTTGERQYF
CDR3 DNA: TGTGCCAGCAGCCGTACCACAGGGGAGAGGCAGTACTTC
D gene: TRBD1
J gene: TRBJ2-7
clone size: once
V gene: TRBV7-9

CDR3 protein: CASRTGASTDTQYF
CDR3 DNA: TGTGCCAGTAGAACAGGCGCCAGCACAGATACGCAGTATTTT
D gene: .
J gene: TRBJ2-3
clone size: .
V gene: TRBV19

CDR3 protein: CATSDPRRTGLNEQFF
CDR3 DNA: TGTGCCACCAGTGATCCCCGTAGGACAGGACTCAATGAGCAGTTCTTC
D gene: TRBD1
J gene: TRBJ2-1
clone size: .
V gene: TRBV24-1

CDR3 protein: CASSTRSGGNNEQFF
CDR3 DNA: TGTGCCAGCAGCACCCGTTCAGGAGGTAACAATGAGCAGTTCTTC
D gene: .
J gene: TRBJ2-1
clone size: .
V gene: TRBV11-3

CDR3 protein: CASSEGPGSSQPQHF
CDR3 DNA: TGTGCCAGCAGTGAAGGCCCCGGGAGCAGTCAGCCCCAGCATTTT
D gene: .
J gene: TRBJ1-5
clone size: .
V gene: TRBV6-1

CDR3 protein: CASSSGLVSEQFF
CDR3 DNA: TGTGCCAGCAGCTCGGGACTAGTAAGTGAGCAGTTCTTC
D gene: TRBD2
J gene: TRBJ2-1
clone size: few
V gene: TRBV11-3

CDR3 protein: CASSQGTNLDAGELFF
CDR3 DNA: TGTGCCAGCAGCCAAGGGACAAATCTCGACGCCGGGGAGCTGTTTTTT
D gene: .
J gene: TRBJ2-2
clone size: .
V gene: TRBV4-2

CDR3 protein: CASSLARISGANVLTF
CDR3 DNA: TGTGCCAGCAGCTTAGCTAGAATCTCTGGGGCCAACGTCCTGACTTTC
D gene: .
J gene: TRBJ2-6
clone size: .
V gene: TRBV7-2

CDR3 protein: CASSYRTSQTQETQYF
CDR3 DNA: TGTGCCAGCAGCTACCGGACTAGTCAGACCCAAGAGACCCAGTACTTC
D gene: TRBD2
J gene: TRBJ2-5
clone size: .
V gene: TRBV11-1

CDR3 protein: CASSQENGGLRASGNTIYF
CDR3 DNA: TGTGCCAGCAGCCAAGAAAACGGAGGGCTTCGGGCTTCAGGAAACACCATATATTTT
D gene: .
J gene: TRBJ1-3
clone size: .
V gene: TRBV4-2

CDR3 protein: CASSGGQRNEKLFF
CDR3 DNA: TGTGCCAGCAGTGGAGGACAGAGGAATGAAAAACTGTTTTTT
D gene: .
J gene: TRBJ1-4
clone size: once
V gene: TRBV28

CDR3 protein: CAWSSSGRTTYNEQFF
CDR3 DNA: TGTGCCTGGAGTAGTAGCGGGAGGACTACTTACAATGAGCAGTTCTTC
D gene: TRBD2
J gene: TRBJ2-1
clone size: .
V gene: TRBV30

CDR3 protein: CASSLDPSSYNEQFF
CDR3 DNA: TGTGCCAGCAGCTTAGACCCGAGCTCCTACAATGAGCAGTTCTTC
D gene: .
J gene: TRBJ2-1
clone size: once
V gene: TRBV7-2

CDR3 protein: CASSLQRGRMNTQYF
CDR3 DNA: TGTGCCAGCAGCTTACAGCGGGGGCGAATGAATACGCAGTATTTT
D gene: TRBD2
J gene: TRBJ2-3
clone size: .
V gene: TRBV7-8

CDR3 protein: CASSLSAGYGYTF
CDR3 DNA: TGTGCCAGCAGTTTATCGGCAGGCTATGGCTACACCTTC
D gene: .
J gene: TRBJ1-2
clone size: .
V gene: TRBV27

CDR3 protein: CASKEGAYTEAFF
CDR3 DNA: TGTGCCAGCAAGGAGGGGGCTTACACTGAAGCTTTCTTT
D gene: TRBD1
J gene: TRBJ1-1
clone size: .
V gene: TRBV6-5

CDR3 protein: CASSLSSGASTDTQYF
CDR3 DNA: TGTGCCAGCAGCTTATCTAGCGGTGCGAGCACAGATACGCAGTATTTT
D gene: TRBD2
J gene: TRBJ2-3
clone size: .
V gene: TRBV7-2

CDR3 protein: CAWSVRGSNEQFF
CDR3 DNA: TGTGCCTGGAGTGTAAGGGGGAGCAATGAGCAGTTCTTC
D gene: .
J gene: TRBJ2-1
clone size: .
V gene: TRBV30

CDR3 protein: CASSFNGLAGGQSDTQYF
CDR3 DNA: TGTGCCAGCAGCTTTAACGGACTAGCGGGGGGGCAGTCAGATACGCAGTATTTT
D gene: TRBD2
J gene: TRBJ2-3
clone size: .
V gene: TRBV7-2

CDR3 protein: CAWSVSGASPLHF
CDR3 DNA: TGTGCCTGGAGTGTATCAGGGGCCTCACCCCTCCACTTT
D gene: .
J gene: TRBJ1-6
clone size: .
V gene: TRBV30

CDR3 protein: CASSDSPSGRTLYEQYF
CDR3 DNA: TGCGCCAGCAGTGATTCTCCTAGCGGGAGAACCCTCTACGAGCAGTACTTC
D gene: TRBD2
J gene: TRBJ2-7
clone size: .
V gene: TRBV10-2

CDR3 protein: CARTPRDRHNGYTF
CDR3 DNA: TGTGCCAGGACCCCGCGGGACAGACACAATGGCTACACCTTC
D gene: TRBD1
J gene: TRBJ1-2
clone size: once
V gene: TRBV28

CDR3 protein: CASSFRTPTGSNTEAFF
CDR3 DNA: TGTGCCAGCAGTTTTCGGACACCGACAGGTTCGAACACTGAAGCTTTCTTT
D gene: .
J gene: TRBJ1-1
clone size: .
V gene: TRBV27

CDR3 protein: CASSLGGTETGYGYTF
CDR3 DNA: TGTGCCAGCAGCTTAGGGGGGACAGAAACGGGGTATGGCTACACCTTC
D gene: TRBD1
J gene: TRBJ1-2
clone size: .
V gene: TRBV7-2

CDR3 protein: CASSWNRDRPKETQYF
CDR3 DNA: TGTGCCAGCAGTTGGAACCGGGACAGGCCCAAAGAGACCCAGTACTTC
D gene: TRBD1
J gene: TRBJ2-5
clone size: .
V gene: TRBV6-5

CDR3 protein: CASSPQGISSYEQYF
CDR3 DNA: TGTGCCAGCAGCCCACAGGGAATTAGCTCCTACGAGCAGTACTTC
D gene: .
J gene: TRBJ2-7
clone size: .
V gene: TRBV7-8

CDR3 protein: CASSDLGLAGGNYNEQFF
CDR3 DNA: TGTGCCAGTAGTGATCTGGGACTAGCGGGAGGCAACTACAATGAGCAGTTCTTC
D gene: TRBD2
J gene: TRBJ2-1
clone size: .
V gene: TRBV19

CDR3 protein: CASSPGGTGFAEAFF
CDR3 DNA: TGTGCCAGCTCACCAGGGGGGACAGGGTTTGCTGAAGCTTTCTTT
D gene: TRBD1
J gene: TRBJ1-1
clone size: .
V gene: TRBV18

CDR3 protein: CATSDPITSGRSNEQFF
CDR3 DNA: TGTGCCACCAGTGATCCTATTACTAGCGGGAGGAGCAATGAGCAGTTCTTC
D gene: TRBD2
J gene: TRBJ2-1
clone size: once
V gene: TRBV24-1

CDR3 protein: CASSFARNTGELFF
CDR3 DNA: TGTGCCAGCAGCTTTGCCAGAAACACCGGGGAGCTGTTTTTT
D gene: .
J gene: TRBJ2-2
clone size: .
V gene: TRBV5-8

CDR3 protein: CATSDRDRGKGYTF
CDR3 DNA: TGTGCCACCAGTGACCGCGACAGGGGGAAAGGCTACACCTTC
D gene: TRBD1
J gene: TRBJ1-2
clone size: .
V gene: TRBV24-1